The 6 T cell receptor beta chains reported below all come from one sample, sequenced in a study of a mutant IDH1 vaccine in newly diagnosed glioma. Some clones are missing from TCRdb's copy, which holds only in-frame ones; the method was immunoSEQ multiplex PCR. Among 65,000 or so clones listed, roughly 84% were seen once. Time point meaning: week 23, last vaccination. Every single dose of the vaccine, 300 ug of mutant IDH1 20-mer peptide, came with topical imiquimod. Their specific antigens are unknown. Sequences were derived from PBMCs, sampled from a glioma patient whose treatment included an IDH1 peptide vaccine. These receptors were obtained from a man aged 30-40 years with glioma.

The V gene is TRBV18, the J gene TRBJ1-1; tentative D call: TRBD1 (5 bases). Deletions cut 6 bases from V and 1 base from J, with 12 bases between. The CDR3 is 14 amino acids. Germline-derived CDR1 and CDR2 are KGHSH and LQKENI. The chain's CDR3 is CASSPLGGNTEAFF. In nucleotides, the CDR3 is TGTGCCAGCTCCCCGCTCGGGGGGAACACTGAAGCTTTCTTT. Together with reference TRBV18 and TRBJ1-1, the CDR3 gives the full variable domain: NAGVMQNPRHLVRRRGQEARLRCSPMKGHSHVYWYRQLPEEGLKFMVYLQKENIIDESGMPKERFSAEFPKEGPSILRIQQVVRGDSAAYFCASSPLGGNTEAFFGQGTRLTVV.

This clone was counted only a few times. The chain combines TRBV25-1 with TRBJ1-1; D gene uncertain. The V and J ends lost 4 bases and 3 bases respectively, with 3 bases between them. This CDR3 region has 11 residues. CDR1 is MGHDK and CDR2 is SYGVNS in the germline V gene. The CDR3 reads CASSGHTEAFF. The CDR3 region has the DNA TGTGCCAGCAGTGGACACACTGAAGCTTTCTTT.

The chain links TRBV5-6 to TRBJ2-1, with D hard to call. Trimming removed 1 base at V and 8 bases at J, with 10 bases between. The CDR3 length is 13 residues. The germline gives CDR1 SGHDT, CDR2 YYEEEE. The CDR3: CASSLTPNYEQFF. In nucleotides, the CDR3 is TGTGCCAGCAGCTTGACACCAAACTATGAGCAGTTCTTC.

The chain links TRBV30 to TRBJ2-1, with D perhaps assigned TRBD1 or TRBD2 (5 bases each). V was cut by 0 bases and J by 8 bases, with 8 bases left in between. Looked up from germline, CDR1 is GTSNPN and CDR2 is SVGIG (reference sequence). This CDR3 region has 12 residues. In DNA form, the CDR3 reads TGTGCCTGGAGTGTCCGGGGCCATGAGCAGTTCTTC. Its translation: CAWSVRGHEQFF.

The gene calls are TRBV19 and TRBJ1-3; D is uncertain. The CDR3 loop spans 15 amino acids. V was clipped by 6 bases and J by 3 bases, with 15 bases between them. In germline, CDR1 is LNHDA, CDR2 SQIVND (reference sequence). The chain's CDR3 is CASSDSLSVGNTIYF. CDR3 sequence (DNA): TGTGCCAGTAGCGATAGCCTTTCGGTTGGAAACACCATATATTTT. The entire variable domain, with the rest obtained from reference TRBV19 and TRBJ1-3, is as follows: DGGITQSPKYLFRKEGQNVTLSCEQNLNHDAMYWYRQDPGQGLRLIYYSQIVNDFQKGDIAEGYSVSREKKESFPLTVTSAQKNPTAFYLCASSDSLSVGNTIYFGEGSWLTVV.

This chain links TRBV10-3 with TRBJ1-2, with TRBD1 as a possible D gene (6 bases). The CDR3 has 14 residues. V was shortened by 3 bases and J by 3 bases, with 11 bases between the two germline ends. Germline CDR1 reads ENHRY; CDR2 reads SYGVKD. CDR3 in amino acids: CAISDPGADYGYTF. CDR3 sequence (DNA): TGTGCCATCAGTGACCCAGGGGCCGACTATGGCTACACCTTC.